The next 27 T cell receptor beta chains were all read from a single sample in a study of control samples from healthy donors and cancer patients. The method was immunoSEQ multiplex PCR; TCRdb's version includes in-frame clones alone and lacks a portion of them. The table lists around 120,000 clones, approximately 90% of them singletons, with 1.1% in the top ten. The sequencing input was PBMCs. The receptor source for this set is a woman in her forties or fifties with colorectal cancer.

The chain employs TRBV19 and TRBJ1-5; tentative D call: TRBD1 (6 bases). This CDR3 has 15 amino acids. Germline assignment: CDR1 LNHDA and CDR2 SQIVND (reference sequence). The ends were cut back, 9 bases at V and 3 bases at J, with 18 bases in the middle. The CDR3 nucleotides are TGTGCCAGCCAGGAGGGGGTTCACCCCAATCAGCCCCAGCATTTT. Its protein is CASQEGVHPNQPQHF.

The rearrangement uses TRBV6-5 and TRBJ1-1; D uncertain. Germline-derived CDR1 and CDR2 are MNHEY and SVGAGI. The CDR3 sequence is 13 residues long. Trimming stripped 6 bases from V and 14 bases from J, with 22 bases between. CDR3 DNA: TGTGCCAGCAGCCCCGAGTCGGGTTTTTTGTCGTTCTTT. Encoded protein: CASSPESGFLSFF.

V is TRBV28 and J is TRBJ1-1; D not resolved. The ends were cut back, 6 bases at V and 3 bases at J, with 5 bases in the middle. CDR1 and CDR2 from the germline V gene are MDHEN and SYDVKM. This CDR3 region has 11 residues. The CDR3 spells CASRDYTEAFF. The CDR3 coding sequence is TGTGCCAGCAGAGATTACACTGAAGCTTTCTTT.

J is TRBJ2-7 and V is TRBV2, with D perhaps matching TRBD1 (7 bases). Per germline, CDR1 SNHLY and CDR2 FYNNEI. V lost 2 bases and J lost 4, with 12 bases in between. This CDR3 has 14 amino acids. The CDR3 spells CASSEFSGGYEQYF. Here the CDR3 DNA reads TGTGCCAGCAGTGAATTCTCAGGGGGGTACGAGCAGTACTTC.

The V and J genes are TRBV28 and TRBJ1-1; D remains unclear. Germline CDR1 is MDHEN and CDR2 is SYDVKM. The CDR3 length is 15 residues. With 3 bases removed from V and 5 bases from J, the gap between germline ends came to 16 bases. The CDR3 sequence: CASSFMGSPRTEAFF. CDR3 DNA: TGTGCCAGCAGTTTCATGGGTAGCCCTAGAACTGAAGCTTTCTTT.

This clone was seen just once. The J gene is TRBJ1-4, the V gene TRBV7-2; tentatively, D is TRBD1 (6 bases). From germline, CDR1 is SGHTA and CDR2 FQGNSA. The CDR3 consists of 16 residues. The V gene lost 1 base and the J gene lost 7 bases, with 16 bases spanning the gap. The CDR3 protein is CASSLGGAGFGEKLFF. The CDR3, as DNA: TGTGCCAGCAGCTTAGGGGGGGCCGGTTTTGGTGAAAAACTGTTTTTT.

The rearrangement uses TRBV7-2 and TRBJ1-1; TRBD1 matches at 10 bases. Per germline, CDR1 SGHTA and CDR2 FQGNSA. The CDR3 consists of 17 residues. Germline trimming cut 6 bases from V and 0 bases from J; bases unmatched to any gene: 10. CDR3 protein: CASRPRDRGMVNTEAFF. CDR3 DNA sequence: TGTGCCAGCAGACCCCGGGACAGGGGAATGGTGAACACTGAAGCTTTCTTT. Based on the CDR3 plus reference TRBV7-2 and TRBJ1-1, the full variable domain is GAGVSQSPSNKVTEKGKDVELRCDPISGHTALYWYRQSLGQGLEFLIYFQGNSAPDKSGLPSDRFSAERTGGSVSTLTIQRTQQEDSAVYLCASRPRDRGMVNTEAFFGQGTRLTVV.

The chain is built from TRBV30 and TRBJ2-1, with 10 nucleotides matching TRBD2. Trimming cost V 3 bases and J 3 bases; bases outside gene matches: 5. CDR1 and CDR2 from the germline V gene are GTSNPN and SVGIG (reference sequence). There are 15 residues in the CDR3. The DNA for the CDR3 is TGTGCCTGGAGGGCTACTAGCGGGATCTACAATGAGCAGTTCTTC. Translating it yields CAWRATSGIYNEQFF. The full variable domain, completed using reference TRBV30 and TRBJ2-1, is SQTIHQWPATLVQPVGSPLSLECTVEGTSNPNLYWYRQAAGRGLQLLFYSVGIGQISSEVPQNLSASRPQDRQFILSSKKLLLSDSGFYLCAWRATSGIYNEQFFGPGTRLTVL.

The CDR3 bases are TGTGCCAGCAGCTCCTTTCAGGGCCCCGCCGGAAAACTGTTTTTT. Protein sequence: CASSSFQGPAGKLFF. The chain uses TRBV7-2 and TRBJ1-4; TRBD1 might be the D (5 bases). This CDR3 is 15 amino acids long. V lost 4 bases and J 10 bases, leaving 19 bases between the germline ends. The germline V gene has CDR1 SGHTA and CDR2 FQGNSA.

The chain uses TRBV5-1 and TRBJ2-1, with a weak D call TRBD2 (6 bases). Trimming pared 3 bases from V and 3 bases from J, leaving 13 bases between. CDR1 and CDR2 from the germline V gene are SGHRS and YFSETQ. This CDR3 has 15 amino acids. CDR3: CASSSPTTSYNEQFF. In DNA, the CDR3 is TGCGCCAGCAGCTCCCCCACGACTAGCTACAATGAGCAGTTCTTC.

This chain links TRBV19 with TRBJ1-2, with 9 nucleotides matching TRBD1. The J segment lost 4 bases and the V segment lost 5 bases, leaving 5 bases of the junction unmatched. The germline V gene encodes CDR1 LNHDA and CDR2 SQIVND (reference sequence). This CDR3 comprises 14 residues. CDR3 protein: CASSSQGALYGYTF. CDR3 coding DNA: TGTGCCAGTAGTTCACAGGGGGCTCTCTATGGCTACACCTTC.

The genes are TRBV29-1 and TRBJ2-2; D not certain. Trimming removed 3 bases at V and 7 bases at J, with 6 bases between. The germline CDR1 and CDR2 sequences are SQVTM and ANQGSEA. The CDR3 spans 11 residues. The CDR3 region has the DNA TGCAGCGTTGAGTTTTTCGGGGAGCTGTTTTTT. This codes for CSVEFFGELFF.

CDR3 region: CASSLGAGNTEAFF. For the CDR3, the DNA is TGTGCCAGCAGCTTGGGGGCGGGGAACACTGAAGCTTTCTTT. This chain joins TRBV7-3 and TRBJ1-1, with a weak D call TRBD1 (6 bases). This CDR3 is 14 amino acids long. V was clipped by 3 bases and J by 1 base, with 9 bases between them. Germline V lookup: CDR1 SGHTA, CDR2 FQGTGA.

The V and J genes are TRBV18 and TRBJ1-2; D remains unclear. The CDR3 totals 13 residues. The germline gives CDR1 KGHSH, CDR2 LQKENI. Trimming cost V 3 bases and J 6 bases, with 11 bases left between them. CDR3 sequence: CASSPERHDGYTF. The CDR3 DNA reads TGTGCCAGCTCACCCGAACGACATGATGGCTACACCTTC. Full variable domain (remainder filled in from reference TRBV18 and TRBJ1-2): NAGVMQNPRHLVRRRGQEARLRCSPMKGHSHVYWYRQLPEEGLKFMVYLQKENIIDESGMPKERFSAEFPKEGPSILRIQQVVRGDSAAYFCASSPERHDGYTFGSGTRLTVV.

This chain joins TRBV5-4 and TRBJ2-1, with 7 bases fitting TRBD2. The length of the CDR3 is 14 residues. V trimming: 3 bases; J trimming: 6 bases; junction bases outside the gene matches: 6. Germline CDR1 is SGHNT and CDR2 is YYREEE (reference sequence). CDR3 in amino acids: CASSSSGVFNEQFF. DNA of the CDR3: TGTGCCAGCAGCTCCAGCGGGGTATTCAATGAGCAGTTCTTC.

V gene TRBV19 combines with J gene TRBJ1-5; 7 nucleotides agree with TRBD1. CDR3 length: 13 amino acids. Germline loops: CDR1 LNHDA, CDR2 SQIVND (reference sequence). V shed 8 bases and J 0 bases; nucleotides not matched to a gene: 1. CDR3 bases: TGTGCCAGTGGGACAGATAGCAATCAGCCCCAGCATTTT. The encoded protein is CASGTDSNQPQHF.

V and J are TRBV18 and TRBJ1-1; 7 bases fit TRBD1. Germline V lookup: CDR1 KGHSH, CDR2 LQKENI. The ends lost 3 bases at V and 3 bases at J; junction bases unmatched: 4. This CDR3 spans 14 amino acids. CDR3 loop: CASSPDTGDTEAFF. The DNA of the CDR3 is TGTGCCAGCTCACCCGATACAGGGGACACTGAAGCTTTCTTT. Complete variable domain (other parts from reference TRBV18 and TRBJ1-1): NAGVMQNPRHLVRRRGQEARLRCSPMKGHSHVYWYRQLPEEGLKFMVYLQKENIIDESGMPKERFSAEFPKEGPSILRIQQVVRGDSAAYFCASSPDTGDTEAFFGQGTRLTVV.

The chain employs TRBV12-3 or TRBV12-4 and TRBJ1-1, with 10 bases fitting TRBD1. The CDR3 loop spans 13 amino acids. Trimming took 7 bases from V and 7 from J; bases not matched to a gene: 6. As DNA, the CDR3 is TGTGCCAGCATCCCCAGGGACAGGGGTGAAGCTTTCTTT. Translated: CASIPRDRGEAFF.

The V gene is TRBV2, the J gene TRBJ2-6; weak D call: TRBD1 (5 bases). The V gene's germline CDR1 is SNHLY and CDR2 FYNNEI. Trimming cost V 5 bases and J 1 base, with 6 bases left between them. The CDR3 extends over 14 amino acids. CDR3 nucleotides: TGTGCCAGCAGTCCAGGGTCTGGGGCCAACGTCCTGACTTTC. The encoded protein is CASSPGSGANVLTF.

V gene TRBV29-1 combines with J gene TRBJ2-5; a weak D match, TRBD2 (6 bases). V dropped 0 bases and J dropped 2 bases, with 10 bases sitting between them. CDR1 and CDR2 from the germline V gene are SQVTM and ANQGSEA. The CDR3 is 14 amino acids. CDR3 nucleotides: TGCAGCGTTGAAGAGGAGGGTCAGCAAGAGACCCAGTACTTC. Protein: CSVEEEGQQETQYF.

This sequence joins TRBV2 and TRBJ2-5; TRBD2 matches at 7 bases. The V gene end was trimmed by 6 bases and the J gene end by 5 bases; junction bases not matched to a gene: 6. The germline V gene has CDR1 SNHLY and CDR2 FYNNEI. The CDR3 sequence is 13 residues long. The CDR3 DNA reads TGTGCCAGCAGGGGGGGGGACTCGGAGACCCAGTACTTC. The encoded protein is CASRGGDSETQYF.

V is TRBV10-1 and J is TRBJ2-3, with 12 bases lining up with TRBD2. The CDR3 is 16 residues long. After removal of 3 bases from V and 0 bases from J, the junction contained 1 base not matched to a gene. The germline gives CDR1 WNHNN, CDR2 SYGVQD (reference sequence). The CDR3 here is CASSDTSGGSTDTQYF. The DNA for the CDR3 is TGCGCCAGCAGTGACACTAGCGGGGGGAGCACAGATACGCAGTATTTT.

This clone was seen more than once but under ten times. The chain is built from TRBV19 and TRBJ2-1; 8 bases are shared with TRBD2. The germline V gene encodes CDR1 LNHDA and CDR2 SQIVND (reference sequence). The CDR3 spans 16 residues. V gave up 2 bases and J gave up 0 bases; unmatched junction bases: 3. The CDR3 sequence is CASSIRAGGSYNEQFF. As DNA, the CDR3 is TGTGCCAGTAGTATACGGGCGGGGGGCTCCTACAATGAGCAGTTCTTC.

The chain links TRBV11-2 to TRBJ2-1; D perhaps matches TRBD1 (6 bases). The germline V gene has CDR1 SGHAT and CDR2 FQNNGV. The CDR3 loop spans 15 amino acids. V shed 2 bases and J shed 5 bases, with 13 bases lying between them. The CDR3 loop is CASSLPLDSHNEQFF. CDR3 nucleotide sequence: TGTGCCAGCAGCTTACCCCTGGACAGTCACAATGAGCAGTTCTTC. The variable domain in full, completed from reference TRBV11-2 and TRBJ2-1, reads EAGVAQSPRYKIIEKRQSVAFWCNPISGHATLYWYQQILGQGPKLLIQFQNNGVVDDSQLPKDRFSAERLKGVDSTLKIQPAKLEDSAVYLCASSLPLDSHNEQFFGPGTRLTVL.

The rearrangement links TRBV10-2 to TRBJ1-2; tentative D call: TRBD1 (5 bases). Looked up from germline, CDR1 is WSHSY and CDR2 is SAAADI. This CDR3 spans 12 amino acids. Trimming removed 7 bases at V and 7 bases at J, with 13 bases between. The CDR3 sequence is CASTSGSVGYTF. The CDR3 coding sequence is TGCGCCAGCACGTCAGGGTCCGTTGGCTACACCTTC.

V usage is TRBV11-2 and J usage is TRBJ2-1; D is perhaps TRBD1 (6 bases). The germline CDR1 and CDR2 sequences are SGHAT and FQNNGV. The V end lost 1 base, the J end lost 1 base, and 14 bases lay between the germline ends. The CDR3 is 17 residues long. Here the CDR3 reads CASSLGRGQRSYNEQFF. The CDR3 region has the DNA TGTGCCAGCAGCTTAGGACGCGGACAGCGATCCTACAATGAGCAGTTCTTC.

The chain recombines TRBV2 with TRBJ2-7, with D hard to call. The V end lost 1 base, the J end lost 2 bases, and 9 bases lay between the germline ends. Germline loops: CDR1 SNHLY, CDR2 FYNNEI. The CDR3 length is 14 residues. This CDR3 is CASSEGSLAYEQYF. The CDR3 coding sequence is TGTGCCAGCAGTGAAGGAAGTCTTGCCTACGAGCAGTACTTC.